The present T cell receptor (beta chain) was sequenced within a study of regulatory T cells in long-lasting Graves disease. The sample's time point: newly diagnosed GD, antithyroid drugs for less than 3 months. PBMC-derived RNA was used for the TCR library. CDR3 regions were amplified by Arm-PCR using iRepertoire HTBI primers to build TCR beta libraries. TCRdb fed the multiplex PCR reads into MiXCR, producing one record per CDR3 protein. Of a few hundred thousand distinct CDR3 sequences detected, roughly 12% appear once; the ten largest clones hold 18%. In this sample, this clonotype turned up a few times. This CDR3 is 15 amino acids long. V trimming: 1 base; J trimming: 4 bases; junction bases outside the gene matches: 2. This sample also belongs to another study, concerning T cells in Graves' hyperthyroidism and ophthalmopathy. In that study: Most thyroid clonotypes that were expanded above 0.001 also turned up in blood.

The TCR originated in a woman between 18 and 29 years old with Graves disease. The material sequenced was peripheral blood mononuclear cells (PBMCs), taken at new diagnosis, from a patient treated with antithyroid drugs. The chain uses TRBV12-3 or TRBV12-4 and TRBJ1-1; TRBD1 agrees at 11 bases. The CDR3 region is CASSLGTGGTTEAFF. CDR3 DNA sequence: TGTGCCAGCAGTTTAGGGACAGGGGGCACCACTGAAGCTTTCTTT.